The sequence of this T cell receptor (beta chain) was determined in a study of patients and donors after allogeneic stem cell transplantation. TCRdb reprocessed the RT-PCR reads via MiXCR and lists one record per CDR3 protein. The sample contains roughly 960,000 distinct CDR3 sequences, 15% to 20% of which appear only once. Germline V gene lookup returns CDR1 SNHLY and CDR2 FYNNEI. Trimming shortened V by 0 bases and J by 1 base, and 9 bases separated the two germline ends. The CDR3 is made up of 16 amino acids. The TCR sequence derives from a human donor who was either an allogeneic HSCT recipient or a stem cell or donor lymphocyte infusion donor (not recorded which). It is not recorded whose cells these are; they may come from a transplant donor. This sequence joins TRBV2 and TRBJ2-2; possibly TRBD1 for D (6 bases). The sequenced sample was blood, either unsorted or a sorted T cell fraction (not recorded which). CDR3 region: CASSEAGRGNTGELFF. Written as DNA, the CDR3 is TGTGCCAGCAGTGAAGCGGGCAGGGGGAACACCGGGGAGCTGTTTTTT.